This T cell receptor (beta chain) is drawn from a study of molecular identifiers for immune sequencing clone quantification. In this sample, this clonotype turned up many times. Its antigen is not known. Overall study results and limits: Clones exceeding 20 RNA copies carried over 97% of effector molecules but under 1% of naive-cell molecules.

In the sort, naive CD8 T cells were defined as CD8+CD4-CCR7+CD45RA+. This CDR3 spans 18 amino acids. The V and J ends lost 4 bases and 3 bases, in that order; junction bases with no gene match: 12. Germline CDR1 reads LGHDT; CDR2 reads YNNKEL (reference sequence). TCRdb reanalysed the PCR reads using MiXCR and keeps one entry per CDR3 protein. This sample has 50,000 to 70,000 distinct CDR3 sequences, with around 20% found just once. The sequenced material came from naive CD8+ T cells from blood, with Jurkat cell RNA spiked in. As for subset: FACS-sorted CD8+CD4-CCR7+CD45RA+ naive T cells. The chain employs TRBV3-1 and TRBJ2-3; TRBD2 matches at 11 bases. The TCR comes from a human donor in good health. Some libraries in this study had Jurkat cell RNA spiked in. This CDR3 reads CASSPTVTSGSITDTQYF. CDR3 DNA sequence: TGTGCCAGCAGCCCAACGGTCACTAGCGGGAGTATTACAGATACGCAGTATTTT.